This T cell receptor beta chain was sequenced in a study of identifying expanded T cells in peripheral blood. Study-wide findings and caveats: Variance in clone template counts between approximately 2-week samples significantly increased with total template count across all healthy donors. Technical replicates showed around 1.3 changed clones; two weeks roughly 15; four weeks 19.

This CDR3 is built from 14 residues. Germline loops: CDR1 SGHTA, CDR2 FQGNSA. The V end was cut by 5 bases, the J end by 2 bases, with 10 bases between. Profiling relied on immunoSEQ multiplex PCR, and the TCRdb table lists in-frame clones only, not all of them. The sample consists of approximately 58,000 clones, around 86% of them appearing once. Turning to this clone: Antigen unknown.

The sequencing input was blood. This sequence originates from a person aged 18 to 70 in good health. V and J are TRBV7-2 and TRBJ1-3, with D maybe TRBD1 (6 bases). DNA for the CDR3: TGTGCCAGCAGCAAATACAGGGCTGGAAACACCATATATTTT. Amino acid sequence: CASSKYRAGNTIYF.